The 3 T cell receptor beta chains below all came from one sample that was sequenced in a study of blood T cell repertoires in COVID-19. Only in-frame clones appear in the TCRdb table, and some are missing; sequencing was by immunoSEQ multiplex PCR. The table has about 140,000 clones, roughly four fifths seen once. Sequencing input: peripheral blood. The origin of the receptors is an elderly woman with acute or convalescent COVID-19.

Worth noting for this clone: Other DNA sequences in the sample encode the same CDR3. The CDR3 loop reads CASSLGQVYEQYF. CDR3 bases: TGCGCCAGCAGCTTGGGACAAGTCTACGAGCAGTACTTC. The chain has TRBV5-1 and TRBJ2-7, with D unclear. The CDR3 runs 13 residues. V was cut by 0 bases and J by 3 bases, with 7 bases left in between. The germline V gene encodes CDR1 SGHRS and CDR2 YFSETQ.

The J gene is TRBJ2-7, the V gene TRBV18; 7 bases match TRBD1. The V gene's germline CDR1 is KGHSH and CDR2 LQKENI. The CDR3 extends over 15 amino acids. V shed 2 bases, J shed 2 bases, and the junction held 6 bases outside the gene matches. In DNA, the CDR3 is TGTGCCAGCTCACCATTCGAGGGGGCAGCCTACGAGCAGTACTTC. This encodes CASSPFEGAAYEQYF.

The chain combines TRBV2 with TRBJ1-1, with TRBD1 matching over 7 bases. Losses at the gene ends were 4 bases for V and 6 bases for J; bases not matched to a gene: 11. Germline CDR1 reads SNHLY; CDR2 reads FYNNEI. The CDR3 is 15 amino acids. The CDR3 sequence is CASSATQTGISEAFF. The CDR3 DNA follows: TGTGCCAGCAGTGCCACCCAGACAGGGATTTCTGAAGCTTTCTTT.